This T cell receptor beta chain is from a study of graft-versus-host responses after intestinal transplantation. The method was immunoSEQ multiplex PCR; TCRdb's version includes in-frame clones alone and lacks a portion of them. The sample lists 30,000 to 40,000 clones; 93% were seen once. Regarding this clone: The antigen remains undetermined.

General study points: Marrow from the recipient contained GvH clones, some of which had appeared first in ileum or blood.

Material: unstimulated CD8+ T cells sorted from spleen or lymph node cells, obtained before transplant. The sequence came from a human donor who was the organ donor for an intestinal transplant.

DNA of the CDR3: TGTGCCAGCAGCCTCGGGGGGGCCGGAAACACCATATATTTT. It codes for CASSLGGAGNTIYF. This chain uses TRBV13 with TRBJ1-3; weak D call: TRBD1 (6 bases). V gave up 5 bases and J gave up 4 bases, with 12 bases separating them. The germline gives CDR1 PRHDT, CDR2 FYEKMQ (reference sequence). CDR3 size: 14 residues.